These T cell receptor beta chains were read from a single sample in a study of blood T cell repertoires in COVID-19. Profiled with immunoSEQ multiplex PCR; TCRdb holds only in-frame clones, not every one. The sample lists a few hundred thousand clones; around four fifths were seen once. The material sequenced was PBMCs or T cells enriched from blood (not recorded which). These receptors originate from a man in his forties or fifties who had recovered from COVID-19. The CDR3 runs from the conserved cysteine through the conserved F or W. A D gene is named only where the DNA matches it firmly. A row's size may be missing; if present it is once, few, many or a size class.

cdr3_nt: TGCGCCAGCAGCTTGGCCGCAGTAAACTCTGGGGCCAACGTCCTGACTTTC
cdr3_aa: CASSLAAVNSGANVLTF
v_call: TRBV5-1
clone_size: few
j_call: TRBJ2-6
d_call: .

cdr3_nt: TGTGCCAGCAGCTTCGTGGGTCGGGTCCGGGATACGCAGTATTTT
cdr3_aa: CASSFVGRVRDTQYF
v_call: TRBV28
clone_size: .
j_call: TRBJ2-3
d_call: .

cdr3_nt: TGTGCCAGCTCACCTCGCCGCGCTAGCGGGAGGGACAATGAGCAGTTCTTC
cdr3_aa: CASSPRRASGRDNEQFF
v_call: TRBV18
clone_size: few
j_call: TRBJ2-1
d_call: TRBD2

cdr3_nt: TGTGCCAGTATCAGGACAAAGGAATCTGAAGCTTTCTTT
cdr3_aa: CASIRTKESEAFF
v_call: TRBV19
clone_size: .
j_call: TRBJ1-1
d_call: .

cdr3_nt: TGTGCCAGTAGTATGGGGCCAGGGGGTTTCTACGAGCAGTACTTC
cdr3_aa: CASSMGPGGFYEQYF
v_call: TRBV19
clone_size: .
j_call: TRBJ2-7
d_call: TRBD1

cdr3_nt: TGTGCCAGCAGGTCAGGAAATCAGCCCCAGCATTTT
cdr3_aa: CASRSGNQPQHF
v_call: TRBV12-3/TRBV12-4
clone_size: .
j_call: TRBJ1-5
d_call: .

cdr3_nt: TGCGCCAGCAGCCCGACAGGGGGCCGGAACTATGGCTACACCTTC
cdr3_aa: CASSPTGGRNYGYTF
v_call: TRBV5-1
clone_size: .
j_call: TRBJ1-2
d_call: TRBD1

cdr3_nt: TGTGCCAGCTCACCCTCCACAAGTTTCCACGAGCAGTACTTC
cdr3_aa: CASSPSTSFHEQYF
v_call: TRBV18
clone_size: .
j_call: TRBJ2-7
d_call: .

cdr3_nt: TGTGCCAGCAGCCGGGGGGGGACAGGGCTCAATCAGCCCCAGCATTTT
cdr3_aa: CASSRGGTGLNQPQHF
v_call: TRBV27
clone_size: few
j_call: TRBJ1-5
d_call: TRBD1

cdr3_nt: TGTGCCAGTAGAACGACAGGTCGTTCCGGGGAGCTGTTTTTT
cdr3_aa: CASRTTGRSGELFF
v_call: TRBV19
clone_size: few
j_call: TRBJ2-2
d_call: .

cdr3_nt: TGCGCCAGCAGCTTAAGCTACGACAGTATCTCGAGAGGCTACACCTTC
cdr3_aa: CASSLSYDSISRGYTF
v_call: TRBV5-1
clone_size: .
j_call: TRBJ1-2
d_call: .

cdr3_nt: TGTGCCAGCAGCAACCGGACTAGGCTGGGCTCCTACGAGCAGTACTTC
cdr3_aa: CASSNRTRLGSYEQYF
v_call: TRBV21-1
clone_size: .
j_call: TRBJ2-7
d_call: .

cdr3_nt: TGTGCCCTCGGCAGGGTTGGTTCACCCCTCCACTTT
cdr3_aa: CALGRVGSPLHF
v_call: TRBV30
clone_size: .
j_call: TRBJ1-6
d_call: .

cdr3_nt: TGTGCCAGCAGCCTATACAGGGGCACTGAAGCTTTCTTT
cdr3_aa: CASSLYRGTEAFF
v_call: TRBV12-3/TRBV12-4
clone_size: .
j_call: TRBJ1-1
d_call: TRBD1

cdr3_nt: TGTGCCAGCTCACTGGGCAATTTGAACACTGAAGCTTTCTTT
cdr3_aa: CASSLGNLNTEAFF
v_call: TRBV18
clone_size: .
j_call: TRBJ1-1
d_call: .

cdr3_nt: TGTGCCAGCAGCTTACGGGGTGAAAGCAATCAGCCCCAGCATTTT
cdr3_aa: CASSLRGESNQPQHF
v_call: TRBV13
clone_size: .
j_call: TRBJ1-5
d_call: .

cdr3_nt: TGTGCCAGCAGTTTAAGGGTGCGGAGGGAAGGGGTTGAAAAACTGTTTTTT
cdr3_aa: CASSLRVRREGVEKLFF
v_call: TRBV28
clone_size: .
j_call: TRBJ1-4
d_call: .

cdr3_nt: TGTGCCAGCAGTGAACTGAGGAGATATAGCAATCAGCCCCAGCATTTT
cdr3_aa: CASSELRRYSNQPQHF
v_call: TRBV6-1
clone_size: .
j_call: TRBJ1-5
d_call: .

cdr3_nt: TGCGCCAGCAGCCCCGCCTCGACAGGGGCCCTCGGGCAGCCCCAGCATTTT
cdr3_aa: CASSPASTGALGQPQHF
v_call: TRBV4-1
clone_size: .
j_call: TRBJ1-5
d_call: TRBD1

cdr3_nt: TGTGCCAGTAGTATGGGCGCGAGGGGGGGTCAGGATACGCAGTATTTT
cdr3_aa: CASSMGARGGQDTQYF
v_call: TRBV19
clone_size: .
j_call: TRBJ2-3
d_call: .

cdr3_nt: TGTGCCAGCATGAGGCAGGGGAGAAAACTGTTTTTT
cdr3_aa: CASMRQGRKLFF
v_call: TRBV2
clone_size: .
j_call: TRBJ1-4
d_call: .

cdr3_nt: TGCGCCAGCAGCTTGGTTGCGGATTCCTACAATGAGCAGTTCTTC
cdr3_aa: CASSLVADSYNEQFF
v_call: TRBV5-1
clone_size: .
j_call: TRBJ2-1
d_call: .

cdr3_nt: TGTGCCAGCAGTCGACAGGGCTCCTACAATGAGCAGTTCTTC
cdr3_aa: CASSRQGSYNEQFF
v_call: TRBV7-9
clone_size: .
j_call: TRBJ2-1
d_call: TRBD1

cdr3_nt: TGTGCCAGCAGTTTAAAGGGGTGGGGACTCGACAATCAGCCCCAGCATTTT
cdr3_aa: CASSLKGWGLDNQPQHF
v_call: TRBV28
clone_size: .
j_call: TRBJ1-5
d_call: .

cdr3_nt: TGTGCCAGCAGTTTCGGGGGAGTCAATCAGCCCCAGCATTTT
cdr3_aa: CASSFGGVNQPQHF
v_call: TRBV2
clone_size: once
j_call: TRBJ1-5
d_call: .

cdr3_nt: TGTGCCAGCAGCTCGGGACTAGCGGGGCCCGGGACCCAGTACTTC
cdr3_aa: CASSSGLAGPGTQYF
v_call: TRBV5-6
clone_size: .
j_call: TRBJ2-5
d_call: TRBD2

cdr3_nt: TGTGCCTGGAGTGATTACTACGAGCAGTACTTC
cdr3_aa: CAWSDYYEQYF
v_call: TRBV30
clone_size: .
j_call: TRBJ2-7
d_call: .

cdr3_nt: TGTGCCAGCAGCTTAGGAGCAGACTATACTGAAGCTTTCTTT
cdr3_aa: CASSLGADYTEAFF
v_call: TRBV7-8
clone_size: .
j_call: TRBJ1-1
d_call: .

cdr3_nt: TGTGCCTGGGCTCAGGGGTCCTACGAGCAGTACTTC
cdr3_aa: CAWAQGSYEQYF
v_call: TRBV30
clone_size: .
j_call: TRBJ2-7
d_call: .

cdr3_nt: TGTGCCAGCTCACCATCCGGGACAGGGGGCTTCGCCATATATTTT
cdr3_aa: CASSPSGTGGFAIYF
v_call: TRBV18
clone_size: .
j_call: TRBJ1-3
d_call: TRBD1

cdr3_nt: TGTGCCAGTAGTATTCCACAGGGGAATTCACCCCTCCACTTT
cdr3_aa: CASSIPQGNSPLHF
v_call: TRBV19
clone_size: .
j_call: TRBJ1-6
d_call: TRBD1

cdr3_nt: TGTGCCAGCATTGAAGGTGGTCGGGGCAATCAGCCCCAGCATTTT
cdr3_aa: CASIEGGRGNQPQHF
v_call: TRBV6-1
clone_size: .
j_call: TRBJ1-5
d_call: .

cdr3_nt: TGTGCCAGCTCACTACTCAGGGGGCCGGAGACCCAGTACTTC
cdr3_aa: CASSLLRGPETQYF
v_call: TRBV18
clone_size: .
j_call: TRBJ2-5
d_call: TRBD1

cdr3_nt: TGTGCCAGCAGATCTCTTCGGACAGGAGAAACCTACGAGCAGTACTTC
cdr3_aa: CASRSLRTGETYEQYF
v_call: TRBV5-6
clone_size: .
j_call: TRBJ2-7
d_call: TRBD1

cdr3_nt: TGTGCCAGCAGCCATAAGGCAGGGGGCAATGAGCAGTTCTTC
cdr3_aa: CASSHKAGGNEQFF
v_call: TRBV4-2
clone_size: .
j_call: TRBJ2-1
d_call: TRBD1

cdr3_nt: TGTGCCAGCAGCCCCCTATCGGGCACAGATACGCAGTATTTT
cdr3_aa: CASSPLSGTDTQYF
v_call: TRBV7-3
clone_size: .
j_call: TRBJ2-3
d_call: .

cdr3_nt: TGCGCCAGCAGCCTATCATGGACGGGGGATACGCAGTATTTT
cdr3_aa: CASSLSWTGDTQYF
v_call: TRBV5-1
clone_size: .
j_call: TRBJ2-3
d_call: .

cdr3_nt: TGTGCCAGCAGCACAGACAGGGGGCGAAACGAGCAGTACTTC
cdr3_aa: CASSTDRGRNEQYF
v_call: TRBV7-2
clone_size: .
j_call: TRBJ2-7
d_call: TRBD1

cdr3_nt: TGTGCCAGCAGTTGGACTAGCGGGGGTGAGCAGTTCTTC
cdr3_aa: CASSWTSGGEQFF
v_call: TRBV12-3/TRBV12-4
clone_size: .
j_call: TRBJ2-1
d_call: TRBD2

cdr3_nt: TGTGCCTGGAGTTGGGACATGGGCTACGAGCAGTACTTC
cdr3_aa: CAWSWDMGYEQYF
v_call: TRBV30
clone_size: .
j_call: TRBJ2-7
d_call: .

cdr3_nt: TGTGCCAGCAGCGTAGGGGTGACAGGCTCCTACAATGAGCAGTTCTTC
cdr3_aa: CASSVGVTGSYNEQFF
v_call: TRBV9
clone_size: once
j_call: TRBJ2-1
d_call: .

cdr3_nt: TGCGCCAGCAGCTTACCGGGACAGGGAACTGAAGCTTTCTTT
cdr3_aa: CASSLPGQGTEAFF
v_call: TRBV5-1
clone_size: .
j_call: TRBJ1-1
d_call: TRBD1

cdr3_nt: TGCAGCGCACAGGAGAACATTCAGTACTTC
cdr3_aa: CSAQENIQYF
v_call: TRBV29-1
clone_size: .
j_call: TRBJ2-4
d_call: .

cdr3_nt: TGTGCCAGCTCGTGGACAGGGGGAAAAGGGAATGAAAAACTGTTTTTT
cdr3_aa: CASSWTGGKGNEKLFF
v_call: TRBV18
clone_size: .
j_call: TRBJ1-4
d_call: TRBD1

cdr3_nt: TGTGCCATCAGAGAGACAGGTTCGAACTATGGCTACACCTTC
cdr3_aa: CAIRETGSNYGYTF
v_call: TRBV10-3
clone_size: .
j_call: TRBJ1-2
d_call: .

cdr3_nt: TGTGCCAGCAGCTTGGCCCAGGAACAGACCCAGTACTTC
cdr3_aa: CASSLAQEQTQYF
v_call: TRBV5-5
clone_size: .
j_call: TRBJ2-5
d_call: .

cdr3_nt: TGTGCCTGGAATCGGAGCGGGAGGGATGAGCAGTTCTTC
cdr3_aa: CAWNRSGRDEQFF
v_call: TRBV30
clone_size: .
j_call: TRBJ2-1
d_call: TRBD2

cdr3_nt: TGCGCCAGCAGCCTTCGACAGGGGAACACTGAAGCTTTCTTT
cdr3_aa: CASSLRQGNTEAFF
v_call: TRBV4-3
clone_size: .
j_call: TRBJ1-1
d_call: TRBD1

cdr3_nt: TGCGCCAGCAGCCTTGGACAGGGCATGAACACTGAAGCTTTCTTT
cdr3_aa: CASSLGQGMNTEAFF
v_call: TRBV5-1
clone_size: .
j_call: TRBJ1-1
d_call: TRBD1

cdr3_nt: TGTGCCAGCTCACGAGGACAGGGGGGCCCTCAGCCCCAGCATTTT
cdr3_aa: CASSRGQGGPQPQHF
v_call: TRBV18
clone_size: .
j_call: TRBJ1-5
d_call: TRBD1

cdr3_nt: TGCAGCGTGGAGGGACAGGGGGCAAATGAAGCTTTCTTT
cdr3_aa: CSVEGQGANEAFF
v_call: TRBV29-1
clone_size: .
j_call: TRBJ1-1
d_call: TRBD1

cdr3_nt: TGCGCCAGCAGCTCCCAGGGTTTCCGGAACTATGGCTACACCTTC
cdr3_aa: CASSSQGFRNYGYTF
v_call: TRBV5-1
clone_size: .
j_call: TRBJ1-2
d_call: .

cdr3_nt: TGCGCCAGCAGCTTTGAGCTAGTCTCCTACAATGAGCAGTTCTTC
cdr3_aa: CASSFELVSYNEQFF
v_call: TRBV5-1
clone_size: .
j_call: TRBJ2-1
d_call: .

cdr3_nt: TGTGCCAGCAGCGTAGATGTGACAGCGGGAGTTTGGGAGCAGTTCTTC
cdr3_aa: CASSVDVTAGVWEQFF
v_call: TRBV9
clone_size: .
j_call: TRBJ2-1
d_call: TRBD2

cdr3_nt: TGCAGCGTTGAACCCAACGGGGTCGGCTATGGCTACACCTTC
cdr3_aa: CSVEPNGVGYGYTF
v_call: TRBV29-1
clone_size: once
j_call: TRBJ1-2
d_call: .

cdr3_nt: TGTGCCAGCAGCTCCCCAGGGGGAGAAGGCTACACCTTC
cdr3_aa: CASSSPGGEGYTF
v_call: TRBV5-5
clone_size: once
j_call: TRBJ1-2
d_call: TRBD1

cdr3_nt: TGTGCCAGCAGCGTAGGTCTGCGGGGTCGTAGGGGATCAACTAACACAGATACGCAGTATTTT
cdr3_aa: CASSVGLRGRRGSTNTDTQYF
v_call: TRBV9
clone_size: .
j_call: TRBJ2-3
d_call: .

cdr3_nt: TGCGCCAGCAGCCCCTTAGCGGGGTCGAACACCGGGGAGCTGTTTTTT
cdr3_aa: CASSPLAGSNTGELFF
v_call: TRBV5-1
clone_size: many
j_call: TRBJ2-2
d_call: TRBD2

cdr3_nt: TGTGCCAGTAGTATAATTGGGCAGAACAATCAGCCCCAGCATTTT
cdr3_aa: CASSIIGQNNQPQHF
v_call: TRBV19
clone_size: .
j_call: TRBJ1-5
d_call: .